One and the same sample provided the 3 T cell receptor beta chains below, sequenced in a study of vaccination effects on CD4 cells after COVID-19. Antigen-specific CD4+ T cells were expanded with viral peptide pools in the ViraFEST assay before sequencing. CD4+ T cell isolation took place after about 11 days of culture. Infection with SARS-CoV-2 occurred in the person between March and December 2020, and PCR confirmed it. Their antigens remain unidentified. TCRdb keeps only in-frame clones here, not all; method: immunoSEQ multiplex PCR. Among about 70,000 clones listed, roughly two thirds were seen once. Material: CD4+ T cells from PBMCs cultured with HIV peptides, obtained before COVID-19 vaccination. The subset: HIV-1 Nef peptide pool negative control/reference culture. Receptor source: a human donor who had a prior SARS-CoV-2 infection.

The V gene is TRBV10-3, the J gene TRBJ1-6; unclear D gene. The CDR3 has 12 residues. Germline loops: CDR1 ENHRY, CDR2 SYGVKD. Trimming shortened V by 5 bases and J by 14 bases, and 13 bases separated the two germline ends. The CDR3, as DNA: TGTGCCATCAGTACACCGGACGGAACCCTCCACTTT. This encodes CAISTPDGTLHF.

The chain carries TRBV2 and TRBJ2-3; D is unclear. This CDR3 is built from 13 residues. Germline lookup yields CDR1 SNHLY and CDR2 FYNNEI. Trimming removed 4 bases from V and 6 bases from J, with 11 bases in between. The CDR3 sequence: CASSVGVADTQYF. CDR3 nucleotides: TGTGCCAGCAGTGTTGGGGTGGCCGATACGCAGTATTTT.

This clone was recorded a few times. The V gene is TRBV11-3, the J gene TRBJ2-1; 11 nucleotides match TRBD2. Germline CDR1 SGHNT, CDR2 YENEEA. V shed 3 bases and J 6 bases; nucleotides not matched to a gene: 4. The length of the CDR3 is 15 residues. The CDR3 DNA is TGTGCCAGCAGCTTCACTAGCGGGAGTATCAATGAGCAGTTCTTC. Amino acid sequence: CASSFTSGSINEQFF.